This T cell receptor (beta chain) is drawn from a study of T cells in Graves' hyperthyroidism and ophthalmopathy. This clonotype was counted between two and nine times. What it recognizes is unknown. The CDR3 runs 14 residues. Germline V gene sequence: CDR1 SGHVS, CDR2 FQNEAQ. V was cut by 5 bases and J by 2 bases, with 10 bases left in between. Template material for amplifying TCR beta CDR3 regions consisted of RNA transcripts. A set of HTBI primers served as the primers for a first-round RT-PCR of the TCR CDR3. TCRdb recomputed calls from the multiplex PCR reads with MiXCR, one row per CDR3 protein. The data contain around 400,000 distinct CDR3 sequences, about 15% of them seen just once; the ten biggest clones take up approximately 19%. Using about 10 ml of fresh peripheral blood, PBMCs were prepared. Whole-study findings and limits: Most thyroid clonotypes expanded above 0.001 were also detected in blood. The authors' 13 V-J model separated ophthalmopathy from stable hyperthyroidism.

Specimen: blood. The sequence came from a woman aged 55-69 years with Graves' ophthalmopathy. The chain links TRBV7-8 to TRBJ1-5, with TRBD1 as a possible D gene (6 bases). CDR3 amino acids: CASSPYRGNQPQHF. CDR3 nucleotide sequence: TGTGCCAGCAGCCCATACAGGGGCAATCAGCCCCAGCATTTT. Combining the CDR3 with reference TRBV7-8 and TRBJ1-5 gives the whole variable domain GAGVSQSPRYKVAKRGQDVALRCDPISGHVSLFWYQQALGQGPEFLTYFQNEAQLDKSGLPSDRFFAERPEGSVSTLKIQRTQQEDSAVYLCASSPYRGNQPQHFGDGTRLSIL.